The rows below give T cell receptor beta chains drawn from one sample of a study of technical replicates of blood from a few donors. The repertoire was sequenced with immunoSEQ multiplex PCR; TCRdb's copy has only in-frame clones and lacks some. The data contain under 65,000 clones, less than 90% of them singletons. The specimen was PBMCs. The receptors come from a human donor in good health. Some clones in this sample may be carry-over from other donors' samples. CDR3s include the opening cysteine and the closing phenylalanine or tryptophan. The order of the fields is J gene, CDR3 length, D gene, clone size, V gene, CDR3 protein, CDR3 DNA. A D gene is named only where the DNA matches it firmly. Clone size, where shown, is once, few, many, or a class for clones that have expanded.

J: TRBJ1-2; length: 13; D: NA; size: once; V: TRBV27; CDR3: CASSFTGLAGYTF; DNA: TGTGCCAGCAGTTTTACAGGGCTTGCTGGCTACACCTTC
J: TRBJ2-5; length: 17; D: TRBD2; size: NA; V: TRBV11-2; CDR3: CASSTRTSRAGQETQYF; DNA: TGTGCCAGCAGCACACGGACTAGCCGGGCGGGGCAAGAGACCCAGTACTTC
J: TRBJ1-3; length: 14; D: TRBD1; size: NA; V: TRBV11-2; CDR3: CASSLGQGGNTIYF; DNA: TGTGCCAGCAGCTTAGGACAGGGTGGAAACACCATATATTTT
J: TRBJ1-1; length: 16; D: TRBD1; size: NA; V: TRBV5-1; CDR3: CASSEGTGGDGTEAFF; DNA: TGCGCCAGCAGCGAAGGCACAGGGGGCGATGGGACTGAAGCTTTCTTT
J: TRBJ2-3; length: 17; D: TRBD1; size: NA; V: TRBV5-4; CDR3: CASRKGTDITSTDTQYF; DNA: TGTGCCAGCAGGAAAGGGACAGATATTACTAGCACAGATACGCAGTATTTT
J: TRBJ2-5; length: 11; D: NA; size: NA; V: TRBV2; CDR3: CASTSEETQYF; DNA: TGTGCCAGCACTAGCGAGGAGACCCAGTACTTC
J: TRBJ2-1; length: 15; D: TRBD2; size: NA; V: TRBV11-3; CDR3: CASSDRTSWLNEQFF; DNA: TGTGCCAGCAGCGACAGGACTAGCTGGCTCAATGAGCAGTTCTTC
J: TRBJ2-4; length: 14; D: NA; size: NA; V: TRBV5-4; CDR3: CASSLAGGKNIQYF; DNA: TGTGCCAGCAGCTTGGCAGGGGGGAAAAACATTCAGTACTTC
J: TRBJ1-5; length: 12; D: NA; size: NA; V: TRBV30; CDR3: CAWSKVAGPQHF; DNA: TGTGCCTGGAGTAAGGTCGCGGGACCCCAGCATTTT
J: TRBJ2-3; length: 15; D: TRBD2; size: NA; V: TRBV5-1; CDR3: CASSTSGAPTDTQYF; DNA: TGCGCCAGCAGCACTAGCGGGGCCCCCACAGATACGCAGTATTTT
J: TRBJ2-2; length: 14; D: NA; size: NA; V: TRBV9; CDR3: CASSVSGGTGELFF; DNA: TGTGCCAGCAGCGTTTCAGGAGGAACCGGGGAGCTGTTTTTT
J: TRBJ2-1; length: 14; D: NA; size: NA; V: TRBV7-6; CDR3: CASSPTAPYNEQFF; DNA: TGTGCCAGCAGCCCAACAGCCCCCTACAATGAGCAGTTCTTC
J: TRBJ1-1; length: 16; D: NA; size: NA; V: TRBV27; CDR3: CASSFIMSQGRTEAFF; DNA: TGTGCCAGCAGTTTCATTATGTCCCAGGGTAGGACTGAAGCTTTCTTT
J: TRBJ2-7; length: 14; D: TRBD1; size: NA; V: TRBV2; CDR3: CASSDGQGGSPQYF; DNA: TGTGCCAGCAGTGATGGACAGGGTGGGTCACCGCAGTACTTC
J: TRBJ2-1; length: 14; D: NA; size: NA; V: TRBV6-5; CDR3: CAAGRSSSYNEQFF; DNA: TGTGCCGCGGGACGCTCCTCCTCCTACAATGAGCAGTTCTTC
J: TRBJ2-7; length: 14; D: TRBD2; size: NA; V: TRBV7-2; CDR3: CASSTSGGGYEQYF; DNA: TGTGCCAGCAGCACTAGCGGGGGGGGTTACGAGCAGTACTTC
J: TRBJ2-1; length: 15; D: NA; size: NA; V: TRBV2; CDR3: CASSERGGPYNEQFF; DNA: TGTGCCAGCAGTGAAAGAGGGGGACCCTACAATGAGCAGTTCTTC
J: TRBJ2-7; length: 15; D: TRBD2; size: NA; V: TRBV5-1; CDR3: CASSPGGGGSYEQYF; DNA: TGCGCCAGCAGCCCGGGCGGGGGAGGATCCTACGAGCAGTACTTC
J: TRBJ2-7; length: 13; D: TRBD2; size: NA; V: TRBV29-1; CDR3: CSVEIAGSYEQYF; DNA: TGCAGCGTGGAGATAGCGGGCTCCTACGAGCAGTACTTC
J: TRBJ1-1; length: 11; D: NA; size: NA; V: TRBV20-1; CDR3: CSAYMNTEAFF; DNA: TGCAGTGCTTACATGAACACTGAAGCTTTCTTT